This paragraph reports one T cell receptor beta chain. These data belong to a study of blood T cell repertoires in COVID-19. For the study at large: Collection of acute and convalescent COVID-19 samples took place in the United States, Italy and Spain.

In the study's own analysis: Estimates of nucleated cell counts were drawn from the amplification of reference gene primers. Method: immunoSEQ multiplex PCR; TCRdb's copy keeps in-frame clones and lacks some. That table gives V, J and clone size, and the DNA gave D and trimming. The sample includes about 190,000 clones, around 85% of them seen just once. The germline gives CDR1 MNHEY, CDR2 SVGAGI. Trimming removed 7 bases at V and 0 bases at J, with 13 bases between. This CDR3 region has 15 residues. The sequenced sample consisted of peripheral blood. The genes are TRBV6-5 and TRBJ1-5, with D possibly TRBD1 on 5 matching bases. This clonotype was sampled from a woman in her fifties or sixties with acute or convalescent COVID-19. This CDR3 reads CASKDPTVSNQPQHF. CDR3 nucleotide sequence: TGTGCCAGCAAAGACCCGACAGTTAGCAATCAGCCCCAGCATTTT.